The 19 T cell receptor beta chains below all came from one sample that was sequenced in a study of T-cell reconstitution after alpha-beta-depleted transplantation in children. A library of TCRbeta sequences, prepared with unique molecular identifiers, was generated. TCRdb reanalysed the PCR reads using MiXCR and keeps one entry per CDR3 protein. The table shows about 440,000 distinct CDR3 sequences, with approximately 42% occurring only once. Sample: PBMCs, taken before TCRalphabeta/CD19-depleted stem cell transplant. The source is a girl aged 2 to 9 with aplastic anemia, due to receive a stem cell transplant.

The chain combines TRBV5-1 with TRBJ1-3; possible D gene TRBD1, 6 bases. The CDR3 totals 15 residues. Germline CDR1 and CDR2: SGHRS and YFSETQ. V lost 3 bases, J lost 1 base, and 11 bases lay in between. CDR3 in amino acids: CASSSDSVSGNTIYF. The CDR3 DNA is TGCGCCAGCAGCTCGGACAGCGTTTCTGGAAACACCATATATTTT. The variable domain in full, completed from reference TRBV5-1 and TRBJ1-3, reads KAGVTQTPRYLIKTRGQQVTLSCSPISGHRSVSWYQQTPGQGLQFLFEYFSETQRNKGNFPGRFSGRQFSNSRSEMNVSTLELGDSALYLCASSSDSVSGNTIYFGEGSWLTVV.

The chain is built from TRBV29-1 and TRBJ2-7; D tentatively fits TRBD1 or TRBD2 (5 bases each). The CDR3 runs to 13 residues. V lost 4 bases to trimming and J lost 3 bases, with 13 bases between them. Germline V gene sequence: CDR1 SQVTM, CDR2 ANQGSEA. In DNA, the CDR3 is TGCAGCGTTGTGATGGGGGAATTCTACGAGCAGTACTTC. Translation gives CSVVMGEFYEQYF.

In its sample, this clonotype was seen a few times. The chain couples TRBV12-3 or TRBV12-4 to TRBJ2-6; 7 bases map to TRBD1. Losses at the gene ends were 11 bases for V and 3 bases for J; bases not matched to a gene: 16. The CDR3 length is 17 residues. The CDR3 DNA reads TGTGCCGCCTCACGCGACAGGGAACTAGGTGGGGCCAACGTCCTGACTTTC. This gives the protein CAASRDRELGGANVLTF.

CDR3 DNA sequence: TGTGCCATCAGTGAGAAGGGACAGCGACGAATTTCCTACGAGCAGTACTTC. Residues: CAISEKGQRRISYEQYF. This chain links TRBV10-3 with TRBJ2-7, with TRBD1 identical over 7 bases. Germline values: CDR1 ENHRY, CDR2 SYGVKD. This CDR3 contains 17 residues. The V segment lost 2 bases and the J segment 1 base; nucleotides outside the gene matches: 11.

V and J are TRBV4-3 and TRBJ2-2, with 12 bases identical to TRBD2. V lost 4 bases and J lost 0; bases outside the gene matches: 12. Germline V lookup: CDR1 LGHNA, CDR2 YSLEER. This CDR3 contains 20 residues. In nucleotides, the CDR3 is TGCGCCAGCAGCCGGTATCCCATGACTAGCGGGAGACCGAACACCGGGGAGCTGTTTTTT. It codes for CASSRYPMTSGRPNTGELFF.

This clonotype was seen more than once but under ten times. This chain uses TRBV4-1 with TRBJ2-4; D perhaps matches TRBD2 (6 bases). Deletions cut 3 bases from V and 1 base from J, with 10 bases between. Germline CDR1 reads MGHRA; CDR2 reads YSYEKL. The CDR3 loop spans 15 amino acids. The CDR3 region is CASSHPGGAKNIQYF. CDR3 bases: TGCGCCAGCAGCCACCCCGGAGGGGCCAAAAACATTCAGTACTTC.

V gene TRBV30 combines with J gene TRBJ2-3, with 8 nucleotides matching TRBD2. The CDR3 totals 16 residues. CDR1 is GTSNPN and CDR2 is SVGIG in the germline V gene (reference sequence). Losses at the gene ends were 3 bases for V and 1 base for J; bases not matched to a gene: 9. Written as DNA, the CDR3 is TGTGCCTGGAGAACCCCCAGACTAGCGCGCACAGATACGCAGTATTTT. It translates to CAWRTPRLARTDTQYF.

This rearrangement joins TRBV2 to TRBJ2-3, with 10 nucleotides matching TRBD2. Germline V gene sequence: CDR1 SNHLY, CDR2 FYNNEI. V lost 9 bases, J lost 4 bases, and 7 bases stayed unmatched. CDR3 length: 14 residues. CDR3 bases: TGTGCCAGACAAAAAGCGGGAGGGTCAGATACGCAGTATTTT. Its translation is CARQKAGGSDTQYF.

This clonotype was detected a few times. V and J are TRBV7-2 and TRBJ1-3; TRBD1 matches 7 bases. This CDR3 is built from 17 residues. After removal of 4 bases from V and 2 bases from J, the junction contained 11 bases not matched to a gene. Per the germline V gene, CDR1 is SGHTA and CDR2 is FQGNSA. CDR3 loop: CASSSMDWGTAGNTIYF. CDR3 nucleotides: TGTGCCAGCAGCTCTATGGATTGGGGGACAGCTGGAAACACCATATATTTT.

There are a few counts of this clonotype. This chain's CDR3 is CASSAGLESVQYF. In DNA, the CDR3 is TGTGCCAGCAGTGCCGGACTAGAATCGGTGCAGTACTTC. J is TRBJ2-7 and V is TRBV6-1; 7 positions match TRBD2. V dropped 4 bases and J dropped 9; count of bases not matched to a gene: 9. The CDR3 consists of 13 residues. Germline loops: CDR1 MNHNS, CDR2 SASEGT.

With regard to this clonotype: At one of its ends the junction is not consistent with the germline gene, which may arise from a read error. This chain joins TRBV7-6 and TRBJ2-1; 8 bases line up with TRBD2. The CDR3 contains 15 residues. Germline-derived CDR1 and CDR2 are SGHVS and FNYEAQ. The CDR3 sequence: CASSLIAGRGNEQFF. CDR3 nucleotides: TGTGCAAGCAGCTTAATAGCGGGGAGGGGCAATGAGCAGTTCTTC. The full variable domain, with the rest looked up from reference TRBV7-6 and TRBJ2-1, is GAGVSQSPRYKVTKRGQDVALRCDPISGHVSLYWYRQALGQGPEFLTYFNYEAQQDKSGLPNDRFSAERPEGSISTLTIQRTEQRDSAMYRCASSLIAGRGNEQFFGPGTRLTVL.

This rearrangement joins TRBV10-3 to TRBJ2-5; 7 nucleotides align to TRBD2. The trim removed 3 bases at V and 2 bases at J, leaving 9 bases unmatched. Germline V CDR1 and CDR2: ENHRY, SYGVKD. The CDR3 has 16 amino acids. CDR3 sequence: CAISDKSGLVQETQYF. The CDR3 nucleotides read TGTGCCATCAGTGATAAATCAGGACTAGTACAAGAGACCCAGTACTTC.

The sample holds a few counts of this clonotype. This chain joins TRBV7-2 and TRBJ2-1; 13 positions agree with TRBD2. The trim removed 5 bases at V and 9 bases at J, leaving 10 bases unmatched. The V gene's germline CDR1 is SGHTA and CDR2 FQGNSA. This CDR3 region has 16 residues. CDR3 sequence (DNA): TGTGCCAGCAGCCCAGCCGGGACTAGCGGGGTTGGTGAGCAGTTCTTC. It specifies CASSPAGTSGVGEQFF.

This clonotype was counted many times. This chain links TRBV6-1 with TRBJ2-2; TRBD1 aligns across 8 bases. There are 13 residues in the CDR3. Per the germline V gene, CDR1 is MNHNS and CDR2 is SASEGT. J lost 9 bases, V lost 8 bases, and 8 bases had no gene match. CDR3 sequence: CASSRGLNRELFF. CDR3 nucleotides: TGTGCCAGCTCCAGGGGGCTCAACCGGGAGCTGTTTTTT.

This clonotype was seen ten or more times. The chain employs TRBV5-6 and TRBJ2-1, with 10 bases lining up with TRBD1. With V trimmed by 3 bases and J by 7 bases, 7 bases remained unmatched. CDR3 length: 15 residues. CDR1 is SGHDT, CDR2 YYEEEE, per germline. The CDR3 nucleotides read TGTGCCAGCAGCTCCGGGACAGGGGAAGGGAATGAGCAGTTCTTC. This encodes CASSSGTGEGNEQFF.

A word on this clonotype: A single base separates this from a much larger clone, so it may be a read error. V usage is TRBV3-1 and J usage is TRBJ1-2, with unresolved D. Trimming took off 0 bases at V and 4 bases at J, with 18 bases between the two ends. From germline, CDR1 is LGHDT and CDR2 YNNKEL (reference sequence). CDR3 size: 17 residues. The CDR3 here is CASSQDRRVWSIYGYTF. The CDR3 DNA is TGTGCCAGCAGCCAAGATAGGCGGGTTTGGTCTATCTATGGCTACACCTTC.

This clonotype turned up a few times. This sequence joins TRBV20-1 and TRBJ1-1; 10 bases are shared with TRBD1. This CDR3 contains 15 residues. V gave up 0 bases and J gave up 6 bases; unmatched junction bases: 7. Germline CDR1 DFQATT, CDR2 SNEGSKA (reference sequence). The CDR3 sequence: CSARETIGTGAEAFF. The CDR3 bases are TGCAGTGCTAGAGAAACGATCGGGACAGGGGCTGAAGCTTTCTTT.

This chain joins TRBV4-2 and TRBJ1-2; D gene ambiguous. The V gene's germline CDR1 is LGHNA and CDR2 YNFKEQ. Between the trimmed V and J ends, which lost 1 base and 8 bases, there was a span of 14 bases. The CDR3 totals 14 residues. CDR3 DNA sequence: TGTGCCAGCAGCCAAGGAGGTCTAGGGCGAGGCTACACCTTC. This codes for CASSQGGLGRGYTF.

This rearrangement joins TRBV20-1 to TRBJ2-5; perhaps TRBD1 as D (5 bases). V was cut by 0 bases and J by 1 base, with 12 bases left in between. Germline CDR1 reads DFQATT; CDR2 reads SNEGSKA (reference sequence). CDR3 size: 15 residues. The CDR3 nucleotides are TGCAGTGCTAGAGATCTGCAGGGTGCCCAAGAGACCCAGTACTTC. It translates to CSARDLQGAQETQYF.